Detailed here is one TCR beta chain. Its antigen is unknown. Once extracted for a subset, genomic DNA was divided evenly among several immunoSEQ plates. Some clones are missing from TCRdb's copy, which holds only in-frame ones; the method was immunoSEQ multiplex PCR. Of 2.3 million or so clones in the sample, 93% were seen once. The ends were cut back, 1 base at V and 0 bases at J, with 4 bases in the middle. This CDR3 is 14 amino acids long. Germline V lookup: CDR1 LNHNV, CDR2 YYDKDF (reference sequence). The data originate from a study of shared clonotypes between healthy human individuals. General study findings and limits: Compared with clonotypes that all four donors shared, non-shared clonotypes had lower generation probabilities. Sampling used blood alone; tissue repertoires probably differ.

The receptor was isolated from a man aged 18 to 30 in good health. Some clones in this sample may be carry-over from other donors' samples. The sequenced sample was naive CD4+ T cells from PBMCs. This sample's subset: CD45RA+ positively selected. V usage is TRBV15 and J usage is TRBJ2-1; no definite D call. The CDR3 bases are TGTGCCACCAGCAGAGTTAGCTCCTACAATGAGCAGTTCTTC. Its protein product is CATSRVSSYNEQFF.